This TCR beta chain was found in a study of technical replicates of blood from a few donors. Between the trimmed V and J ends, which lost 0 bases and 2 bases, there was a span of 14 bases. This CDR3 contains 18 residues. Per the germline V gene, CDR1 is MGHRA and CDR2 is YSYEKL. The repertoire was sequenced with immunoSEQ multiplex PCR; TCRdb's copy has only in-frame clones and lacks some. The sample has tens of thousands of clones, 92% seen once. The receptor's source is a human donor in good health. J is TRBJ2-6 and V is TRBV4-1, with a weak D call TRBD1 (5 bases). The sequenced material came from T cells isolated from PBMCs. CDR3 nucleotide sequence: TGCGCCAGCAGCCAAGATGCAGGGATAAATACTGGGGCCAACGTCCTGACTTTC. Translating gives CASSQDAGINTGANVLTF.